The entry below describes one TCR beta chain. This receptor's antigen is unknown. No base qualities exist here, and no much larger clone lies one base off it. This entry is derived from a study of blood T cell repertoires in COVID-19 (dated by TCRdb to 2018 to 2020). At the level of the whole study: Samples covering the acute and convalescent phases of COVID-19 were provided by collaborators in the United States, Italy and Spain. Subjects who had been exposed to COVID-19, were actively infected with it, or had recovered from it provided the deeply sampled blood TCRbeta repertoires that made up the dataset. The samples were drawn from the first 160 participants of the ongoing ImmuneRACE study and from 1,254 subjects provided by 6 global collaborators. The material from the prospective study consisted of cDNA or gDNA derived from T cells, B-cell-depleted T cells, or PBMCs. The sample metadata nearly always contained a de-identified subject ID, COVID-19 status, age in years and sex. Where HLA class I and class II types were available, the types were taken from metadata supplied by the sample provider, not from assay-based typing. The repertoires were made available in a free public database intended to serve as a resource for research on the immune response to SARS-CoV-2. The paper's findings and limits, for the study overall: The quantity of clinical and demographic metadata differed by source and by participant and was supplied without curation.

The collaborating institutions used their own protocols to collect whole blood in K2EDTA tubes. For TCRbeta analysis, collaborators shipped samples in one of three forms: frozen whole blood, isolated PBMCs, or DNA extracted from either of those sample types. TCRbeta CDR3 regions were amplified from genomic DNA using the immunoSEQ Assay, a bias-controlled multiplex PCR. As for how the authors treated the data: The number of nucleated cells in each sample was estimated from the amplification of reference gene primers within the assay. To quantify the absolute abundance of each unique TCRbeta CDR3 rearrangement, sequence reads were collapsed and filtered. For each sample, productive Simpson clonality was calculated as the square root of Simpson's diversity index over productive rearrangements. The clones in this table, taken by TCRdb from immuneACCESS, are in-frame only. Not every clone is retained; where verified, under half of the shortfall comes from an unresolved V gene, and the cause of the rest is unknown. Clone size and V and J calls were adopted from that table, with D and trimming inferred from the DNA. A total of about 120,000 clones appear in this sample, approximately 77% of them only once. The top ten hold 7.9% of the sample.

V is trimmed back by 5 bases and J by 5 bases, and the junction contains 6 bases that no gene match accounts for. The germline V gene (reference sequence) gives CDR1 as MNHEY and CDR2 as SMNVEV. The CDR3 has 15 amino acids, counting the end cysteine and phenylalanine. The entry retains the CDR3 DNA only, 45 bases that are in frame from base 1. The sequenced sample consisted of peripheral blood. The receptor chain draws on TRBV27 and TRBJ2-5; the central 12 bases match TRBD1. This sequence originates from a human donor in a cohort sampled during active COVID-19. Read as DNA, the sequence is TGTGCCAGCAGTCTCCGGGACAGGGGGCTGGAGACCCAGTACTTC. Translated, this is CASSLRDRGLETQYF.